A single sample is the source of the 12 T cell receptor beta chains below, sequenced in a study of identical twins. TCRdb re-analysed the 5' RACE reads in MiXCR, keeping a single row per CDR3 protein. The sample has about 260,000 distinct CDR3 sequences, about 7% seen once. This same sample was also part of a study on yellow fever vaccine responses in identical twins.

Input material: memory (CD45RO+) T cells sorted from blood. All receptors come from a woman under 30 in good health.

This clonotype was detected ten times or more. The rearrangement joins TRBV12-3 or TRBV12-4 to TRBJ1-5, with D perhaps matching TRBD1 (6 bases). CDR3 length: 17 amino acids. V lost 1 base and J 6 bases, leaving 19 bases between the germline ends. CDR3 protein: CASSLGRHRGEGQPQHF. The CDR3 coding sequence is TGTGCCAGCAGTTTAGGGAGACATAGGGGGGAAGGTCAGCCCCAGCATTTT.

This clonotype was counted between two and nine times. The chain carries TRBV5-1 and TRBJ1-4; D is unresolved. CDR3 length equals 16 residues. Per germline, CDR1 SGHRS and CDR2 YFSETQ. V was cut by 2 bases and J by 0 bases, with 11 bases left in between. DNA of the CDR3: TGCGCCAGCAGCTTAGAGCCTGGGGCAACTAATGAAAAACTGTTTTTT. This translates into CASSLEPGATNEKLFF.

This clonotype occurred many times. J is TRBJ2-5 and V is TRBV12-3 or TRBV12-4; a weak D match, TRBD1 (5 bases). V lost 3 bases and J 7 bases, leaving 12 bases between the germline ends. The CDR3 has 13 residues. CDR3 residues: CASSLGGAGTQYF. The CDR3 nucleotides read TGTGCCAGCAGTTTGGGTGGGGCTGGGACCCAGTACTTC.

This clonotype was seen repeatedly, ten times or more. The gene calls are TRBV7-3 and TRBJ2-1, with a tentative D call TRBD2 (5 bases). Germline assignment: CDR1 SGHTA and CDR2 FQGTGA. This CDR3 has 15 amino acids. Deletions cut 1 base from V and 9 bases from J, with 16 bases between. CDR3 region: CASSLSLRGNVEQFF. CDR3 in DNA: TGTGCCAGCAGCTTAAGTCTTCGGGGAAATGTTGAGCAGTTCTTC.

This clonotype has a handful of counts. The rearrangement links TRBV20-1 to TRBJ2-7; D possibly matches TRBD1 or TRBD2 (7 bases each). The CDR3 contains 13 residues. The V gene lost 6 bases and the J gene lost 7 bases, with 19 bases spanning the gap. Germline-derived CDR1 and CDR2 are DFQATT and SNEGSKA (reference sequence). The CDR3 protein is CSATGFQGGEQYF. The CDR3 nucleotides are TGCAGTGCCACCGGGTTTCAGGGGGGGGAGCAGTACTTC.

This clonotype came up a few times. V usage is TRBV5-1 and J usage is TRBJ2-7, with TRBD1 matching 12 bases. The V gene's germline CDR1 is SGHRS and CDR2 YFSETQ. This CDR3 contains 18 residues. V gave up 4 bases and J gave up 5 bases; unmatched junction bases: 16. CDR3 amino acids: CASSTGTGGLEEVHEQYF. CDR3 nucleotide sequence: TGCGCCAGCAGCACCGGGACAGGGGGCCTAGAAGAGGTACACGAGCAGTACTTC.

The chain recombines TRBV7-9 with TRBJ2-1; either TRBD1 or TRBD2 may supply D (5 bases each). Germline assignment: CDR1 SEHNR and CDR2 FQNEAQ (reference sequence). Trimming pared 4 bases from V and 9 bases from J, leaving 10 bases between. This CDR3 is 12 amino acids long. The CDR3: CASSSGGPEQFF. CDR3 bases: TGTGCCAGCAGCTCTGGGGGACCTGAGCAGTTCTTC. Based on the CDR3 plus reference TRBV7-9 and TRBJ2-1, the full variable domain is DTGVSQNPRHKITKRGQNVTFRCDPISEHNRLYWYRQTLGQGPEFLTYFQNEAQLEKSRLLSDRFSAERPKGSFSTLEIQRTEQGDSAMYLCASSSGGPEQFFGPGTRLTVL.

This sequence joins TRBV9 and TRBJ2-7; 7 nucleotides agree with TRBD1. Germline V lookup: CDR1 SGDLS, CDR2 YYNGEE. The CDR3 totals 14 residues. Trimming removed 4 bases from V and 3 bases from J; junction bases left unmatched: 7. CDR3 protein: CASSLGDSLYEQYF. The CDR3 nucleotides are TGTGCCAGCAGCCTCGGGGACAGCCTCTACGAGCAGTACTTC.

This clonotype was seen repeatedly, ten times or more. V gene TRBV7-9 combines with J gene TRBJ1-5; D unresolved. CDR1 and CDR2 from the germline V gene are SEHNR and FQNEAQ (reference sequence). V lost 1 base and J lost 3, with 1 base in between. This CDR3 spans 12 amino acids. CDR3 DNA: TGTGCCAGCAGCTTAGACAATCAGCCCCAGCATTTT. It codes for CASSLDNQPQHF.

This clonotype was counted between two and nine times. The gene calls are TRBV24-1 and TRBJ1-5, with 7 nucleotides matching TRBD1. CDR1 is KGHDR and CDR2 is SFDVKD in the germline V gene. V was clipped by 4 bases and J by 5 bases; unmatched bases: 7. This CDR3 has 15 amino acids. As DNA, the CDR3 is TGTGCCACCAGTGACCCGTACAGGGGTGATCAGCCCCAGCATTTT. Translating it yields CATSDPYRGDQPQHF.

The rearrangement joins TRBV6-5 to TRBJ2-2; D uncertain. CDR1 and CDR2 (germline): MNHEY, SVGAGI. V was pared by 10 bases and J by 5 bases, with 11 bases between. The CDR3 sequence is 12 residues long. CDR3 coding DNA: TGTGCCACCCACACAAGTACCGGGGAGCTGTTTTTT. Its protein product is CATHTSTGELFF.

This clonotype was picked up a small number of times. This chain joins TRBV18 and TRBJ2-1, with 12 bases that match TRBD1. Per the germline V gene, CDR1 is KGHSH and CDR2 is LQKENI. This CDR3 contains 16 residues. With 3 bases clipped from V and 7 bases from J, the junction kept 7 bases outside the gene matches. CDR3 in amino acids: CASSPQGQGARNEQFF. The CDR3 region has the DNA TGTGCCAGCTCACCCCAGGGACAGGGGGCAAGGAATGAGCAGTTCTTC.